The entry below gives a single TCR beta chain sequence along with its context. This CDR3 region has 15 residues. Germline CDR1 and CDR2: MNHEY and SMNVEV (reference sequence). Trimming at V came to 3 bases and at J to 7 bases, leaving 7 bases not matched to a gene. The sample comes from a study of shared clonotypes between healthy human individuals. As for the study in general: The study used three CD4 naive, three CD4 memory, two CD8 naive and one CD8 memory plate per donor.

The naive CD8 fraction comprised CD45RO-negative cells positively selected for CCR7 and excluded terminally differentiated effector memory CD45RA+ cells. Assay used: immunoSEQ multiplex PCR; TCRdb lists only in-frame clones, some missing. The table shows about 2 million clones, with roughly 95% occurring only once. The origin of this receptor is a man aged 18 to 30 in good health. The chain couples TRBV27 to TRBJ2-1; 9 nucleotides align to TRBD2. Sequenced input: naive CD8+ T cells sorted from blood. Here the CDR3 reads CASSLTPSGGNEQFF. CDR3 nucleotide sequence: TGTGCCAGCAGTTTGACACCGAGCGGGGGGAATGAGCAGTTCTTC.